The 10 T cell receptor beta chains given below trace back to one sample, sequenced in a study of blood T cell repertoires in COVID-19. Profiling relied on immunoSEQ multiplex PCR, and the TCRdb table lists in-frame clones only, not all of them. The sample gives tens of thousands of clones, approximately 90% of which show up once; less than 1.5% is in the top ten. The material sequenced was PBMCs or T cells enriched from blood (not recorded which). The receptors shown here come from a woman aged 45-60 years with acute COVID-19.

This chain uses TRBV7-9 with TRBJ2-1; 11 bases fit TRBD2. Per germline, CDR1 SEHNR and CDR2 FQNEAQ (reference sequence). V was clipped by 1 base and J by 7 bases; unmatched bases: 12. CDR3 size: 18 residues. This chain's CDR3 is CASSLVSGTSGVGNEQFF. The DNA of the CDR3 is TGTGCCAGCAGCTTAGTCTCCGGGACTAGCGGAGTGGGGAATGAGCAGTTCTTC.

The genes are TRBV18 and TRBJ2-1; the match to TRBD1 covers 8 bases. CDR3 length equals 17 residues. With V trimmed by 3 bases and J by 0 bases, 7 bases remained unmatched. Germline V gene lookup returns CDR1 KGHSH and CDR2 LQKENI. CDR3 loop: CASSPYRGKASYNEQFF. The CDR3 DNA follows: TGTGCCAGCTCACCGTACAGGGGGAAAGCCTCCTACAATGAGCAGTTCTTC.

In regard to this clone: Other DNA variants within this sample encode the same CDR3. The rearrangement links TRBV7-6 to TRBJ2-2, with D tentatively TRBD2 (5 bases). CDR1 is SGHVS, CDR2 FNYEAQ, per germline. V shed 4 bases and J shed 4 bases, with 10 bases lying between them. The CDR3 has 14 residues. The CDR3 bases are TGTGCCAGCAGCTCAGGAAGCGGCACCGGGGAGCTGTTTTTT. Amino acid sequence: CASSSGSGTGELFF. Filled out from reference TRBV7-6 and TRBJ2-2, the complete variable domain reads GAGVSQSPRYKVTKRGQDVALRCDPISGHVSLYWYRQALGQGPEFLTYFNYEAQQDKSGLPNDRFSAERPEGSISTLTIQRTEQRDSAMYRCASSSGSGTGELFFGEGSRLTVL.

This rearrangement joins TRBV10-3 to TRBJ1-2; no clear D. V lost 2 bases and J lost 4, with 8 bases in between. CDR3 size: 13 residues. Germline V gene lookup returns CDR1 ENHRY and CDR2 SYGVKD. The CDR3 sequence is CAISEGEGYGYTF. The DNA of the CDR3 is TGTGCCATCAGTGAGGGTGAGGGCTATGGCTACACCTTC.

The rearrangement links TRBV12-3 or TRBV12-4 to TRBJ2-7; D ambiguous. Between the trimmed V and J ends, which lost 4 bases and 3 bases, there was a span of 4 bases. The CDR3 contains 11 residues. The CDR3: CASSSFYEQYF. Written as DNA, the CDR3 is TGTGCCAGCAGTTCTTTCTACGAGCAGTACTTC.

The rearrangement links TRBV30 to TRBJ1-2, with D possibly matching TRBD1 (6 bases). CDR1 and CDR2 from the germline V gene are GTSNPN and SVGIG (reference sequence). V lost 1 base and J 2 bases, leaving 8 bases between the germline ends. The CDR3 loop spans 13 amino acids. CDR3 sequence (DNA): TGTGCCTGGAGTGGACAGGAGAACTATGGCTACACCTTC. The encoded protein is CAWSGQENYGYTF.

The gene calls are TRBV7-6 and TRBJ1-1; D is possibly TRBD1 (6 bases). The CDR3 consists of 14 residues. V was pared by 5 bases and J by 1 base, with 11 bases between. Looked up from germline, CDR1 is SGHVS and CDR2 is FNYEAQ. The CDR3 DNA sequence: TGTGCCAGCAGCCCGGGGGGGGCGAACACTGAAGCTTTCTTT. Amino acid sequence: CASSPGGANTEAFF.

The V call is TRBV28, the J call TRBJ2-1; TRBD2 matches 11 bases. The J segment lost 7 bases and the V segment lost 3 bases, leaving 5 bases of the junction unmatched. The germline V gene encodes CDR1 MDHEN and CDR2 SYDVKM. This CDR3 spans 15 amino acids. CDR3 in amino acids: CASSFKLAGGNEQFF. CDR3 bases: TGTGCCAGCAGTTTTAAGCTAGCGGGAGGAAATGAGCAGTTCTTC.

The chain recombines TRBV3-1 (or the pseudogene TRBV3-2) with TRBJ2-5, with 14 nucleotides matching TRBD2. CDR3 length equals 16 residues. Trimming removed 4 bases from V and 1 base from J; junction bases left unmatched: 2. Germline loops: CDR1 LGHDT, CDR2 YNNKEL (reference sequence). CDR3 sequence (DNA): TGTGCCAGCAGCCCGGGACTAGCGGGAGCCCAAGAGACCCAGTACTTC. Residues: CASSPGLAGAQETQYF.

The V and J genes are TRBV6-5 and TRBJ1-2; 10 nucleotides line up with TRBD1. This CDR3 has 16 amino acids. Losses at the gene ends were 0 bases for V and 4 bases for J; bases not matched to a gene: 5. Germline assignment: CDR1 MNHEY and CDR2 SVGAGI. CDR3 protein: CASSYSTGGSSYGYTF. CDR3 DNA sequence: TGTGCCAGCAGTTACTCGACAGGGGGCTCGAGCTATGGCTACACCTTC.